This record covers a single T cell receptor (beta chain). Its specificity is not known. These data come from a study of T cell clones after liver transplantation. Study at large: Three of the eight recipients were HCV-positive; the rest had non-autoimmune, non-viral transplant indications. Patients counted as tolerant after at least one year off all immunosuppression, enzymes not exceeding twice normal.

Sorting of unstimulated PBMCs yielded separate CD3+CD4+ and CD3+CD8+ fractions. The study, taken as a whole, reports: These preliminary findings come from unstandardized post-transplant sampling times.

Trimming at V came to 3 bases and at J to 4 bases, leaving 3 bases not matched to a gene. The CDR3 is 13 amino acids. Germline CDR1 reads SSHAT; CDR2 reads FNYEAQ (reference sequence). The data were produced by immunoSEQ multiplex PCR, yet TCRdb's version contains in-frame clones alone and is incomplete. The sample shows about 68,000 clones, almost 95% of them seen only once. The TCR was taken from a human patient who received a liver transplant. The graft donor may be the source of some T cells. The gene calls are TRBV7-7 and TRBJ2-7; TRBD1 matches 7 bases. Specimen: CD4+ T cells from blood, collected roughly 26 months after liver transplant. CDR3 bases: TGTGCCAGCAGCTTGGAACAGGGGTACGAGCAGTACTTC. Protein: CASSLEQGYEQYF.